This T cell receptor beta chain appears in the sequencing data of a study of cytomegalovirus exposure and HLA in healthy donors. Amplification used 60 Vbeta primers and 13 Jbeta primers. Sequenced by immunoSEQ multiplex PCR; TCRdb stores in-frame clones only, minus some. The sample has 55,000 to 75,000 clones; about four fifths are singletons. In its sample, this clone was seen a few times. What it binds is not known. General observations from the study: Roughly uniform sequencing depth across donors was assumed, possibly incorrectly. Accurate HLA-A and HLA-B prediction from TCR beta sequences was reported for most subjects. For most TCR sequences rarity was the rule, although some public TCRs occurred in many donors.

The source material was PBMCs. The TCR comes from a man younger than 40 in good health and CMV-seropositive.

The CDR3 bases are TGTGCCAGCAGCTTAGGCCCAGGAACGATTAACTATGGCTACACCTTC. It codes for CASSLGPGTINYGYTF. This chain joins TRBV11-3 and TRBJ1-2; D is ambiguous. CDR3 size: 16 residues. V lost 1 base to trimming and J lost 1 base, with 13 bases between them. Germline assignment: CDR1 SGHNT and CDR2 YENEEA.